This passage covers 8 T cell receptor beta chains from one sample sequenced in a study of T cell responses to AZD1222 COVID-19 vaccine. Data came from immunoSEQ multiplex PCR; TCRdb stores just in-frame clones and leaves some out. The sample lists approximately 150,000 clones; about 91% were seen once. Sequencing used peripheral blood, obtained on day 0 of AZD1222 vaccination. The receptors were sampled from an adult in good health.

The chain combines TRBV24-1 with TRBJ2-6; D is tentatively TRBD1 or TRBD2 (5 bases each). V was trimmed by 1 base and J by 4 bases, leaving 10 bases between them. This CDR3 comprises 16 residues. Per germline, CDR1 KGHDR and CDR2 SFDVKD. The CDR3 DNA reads TGTGCCACCAGTGATTTTTCCGGGACCGGGGCCAACGTCCTGACTTTC. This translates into CATSDFSGTGANVLTF.

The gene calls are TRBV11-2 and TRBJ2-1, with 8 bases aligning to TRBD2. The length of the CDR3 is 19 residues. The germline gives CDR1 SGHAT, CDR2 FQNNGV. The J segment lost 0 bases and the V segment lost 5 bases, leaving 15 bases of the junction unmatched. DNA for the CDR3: TGTGCCAGCAGCATAACCATCAGCGGGAGCCCTAGCTCCTACAATGAGCAGTTCTTC. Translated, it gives CASSITISGSPSSYNEQFF.

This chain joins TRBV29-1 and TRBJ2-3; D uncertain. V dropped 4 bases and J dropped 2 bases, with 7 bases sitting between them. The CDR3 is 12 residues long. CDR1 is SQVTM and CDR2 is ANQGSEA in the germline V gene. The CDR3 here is CSVVSDTDTQYF. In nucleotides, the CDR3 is TGCAGCGTTGTATCAGACACAGATACGCAGTATTTT.

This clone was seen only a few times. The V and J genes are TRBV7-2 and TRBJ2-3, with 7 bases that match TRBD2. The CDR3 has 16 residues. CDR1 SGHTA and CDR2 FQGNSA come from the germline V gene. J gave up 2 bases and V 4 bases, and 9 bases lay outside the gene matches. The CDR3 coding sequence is TGTGCCAGCAGCTCCGGACTAGTCTGGTCCACAGATACGCAGTATTTT. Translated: CASSSGLVWSTDTQYF.

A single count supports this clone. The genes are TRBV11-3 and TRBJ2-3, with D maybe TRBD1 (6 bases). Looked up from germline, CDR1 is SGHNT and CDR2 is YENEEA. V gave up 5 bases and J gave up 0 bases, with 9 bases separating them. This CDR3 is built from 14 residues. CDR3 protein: CASSPGQSTDTQYF. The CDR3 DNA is TGTGCCAGCAGCCCGGGACAAAGCACAGATACGCAGTATTTT.

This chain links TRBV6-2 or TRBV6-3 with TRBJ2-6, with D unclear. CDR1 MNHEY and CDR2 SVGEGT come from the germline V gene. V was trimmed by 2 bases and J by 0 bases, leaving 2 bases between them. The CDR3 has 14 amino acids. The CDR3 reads CASSYLSGANVLTF. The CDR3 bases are TGTGCCAGCAGTTACCTCTCTGGGGCCAACGTCCTGACTTTC.

CDR3: CASSGGRVLTPNTEAFF. CDR3 DNA: TGTGCCAGTAGTGGGGGGAGGGTCCTGACCCCGAACACTGAAGCTTTCTTT. The rearrangement joins TRBV19 to TRBJ1-1; tentatively, D is TRBD1 (5 bases). Germline V CDR1 and CDR2: LNHDA, SQIVND (reference sequence). Trimming left V 5 bases short and J 1 base short, with 20 bases between. CDR3 length equals 17 residues.

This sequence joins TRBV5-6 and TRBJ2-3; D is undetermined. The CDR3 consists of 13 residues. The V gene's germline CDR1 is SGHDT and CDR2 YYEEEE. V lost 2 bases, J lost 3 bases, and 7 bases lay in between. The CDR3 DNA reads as TGTGCCAGCAGCTTCTACCCGACAGATACGCAGTATTTT. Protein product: CASSFYPTDTQYF.